These T cell receptor beta chains were read from a single sample in a study of beta chain features in type 1 diabetes. The assay was immunoSEQ multiplex PCR, and TCRdb's table has in-frame clones only and misses some. The table shows about 370,000 clones, with less than 15% occurring only once. The source material was naive CD4+ T cells from blood. All receptors derive from a young woman in good health. Both conserved end residues are part of each CDR3. Each record gives: clone size, D gene, V gene, J gene, CDR3 protein, CDR3 DNA. A D gene is named only where the DNA matches it firmly. Size tells how often a clone was seen (once, few, many) or the class of an expanded clone, and some rows leave it out.

>-|-|TRBV30|TRBJ1-2
CAWSTRWADRGYTF
TGTGCCTGGAGTACACGATGGGCCGATAGGGGCTACACCTTC
>-|TRBD1|TRBV5-1|TRBJ1-5
CASSTTGFEQPQHF
TGCGCCAGCAGCACGACAGGGTTTGAACAGCCCCAGCATTTT
>few|-|TRBV14|TRBJ2-1
CASSQELERYNEQFF
TGTGCCAGCAGCCAAGAATTAGAGAGGTACAATGAGCAGTTCTTC
>few|TRBD1|TRBV5-1|TRBJ2-1
CASRTGTGSENEQFF
TGCGCCAGCAGAACCGGGACAGGGTCAGAGAATGAGCAGTTCTTC
>few|-|TRBV30|TRBJ1-5
CAWSVTGNQPQHF
TGTGCCTGGAGTGTAACAGGCAATCAGCCCCAGCATTTT
>few|TRBD2|TRBV29-1|TRBJ2-1
CSVVLAGGPYEQFF
TGCAGCGTGGTTCTAGCGGGAGGGCCTTATGAGCAGTTCTTC
>few|TRBD1|TRBV2|TRBJ1-1
CASSWQGAVAPNTEAFF
TGTGCCAGCAGTTGGCAGGGGGCGGTTGCGCCGAACACTGAAGCTTTCTTT
>few|-|TRBV9|TRBJ2-7
CASSVGYGRYEQYF
TGTGCCAGCAGCGTAGGCTACGGGAGATACGAGCAGTACTTC
>-|-|TRBV7-7|TRBJ2-1
CASSRGLYNEQFF
TGTGCTAGCAGCCGCGGACTGTACAATGAGCAGTTCTTC
>-|-|TRBV18|TRBJ1-1
CASSRGLNTEAFF
TGTGCCAGCTCGCGGGGCTTGAACACTGAAGCTTTCTTT
>-|TRBD1|TRBV5-1|TRBJ1-2
CASSWTGGGYTF
TGCGCCAGCAGCTGGACAGGGGGTGGCTACACCTTC
>few|TRBD1|TRBV27|TRBJ2-5
CASSRQGSLRETQYF
TGTGCCAGCTCCCGACAGGGGTCTTTACGGGAGACCCAGTACTTC
>-|TRBD1|TRBV19|TRBJ2-2
CASSVTGVTGELFF
TGTGCCAGTAGTGTCACAGGGGTGACCGGGGAGCTGTTTTTT
>-|-|TRBV11-2|TRBJ2-7
CASSLVFRTGRDEQYF
TGTGCCAGCAGCTTAGTGTTTCGGACAGGGAGGGACGAGCAGTACTTC
>-|-|TRBV7-9|TRBJ2-2
CASSLSTGELFF
TGTGCCAGCAGCTTGAGCACCGGGGAGCTGTTTTTT
>-|TRBD1|TRBV15|TRBJ2-7
CATSRGAQGSHYEQYF
TGTGCCACCAGCAGGGGGGCACAGGGGTCCCACTACGAGCAGTACTTC
>few|TRBD1|TRBV9|TRBJ1-2
CASSVAQGVRYGYTF
TGTGCCAGCAGCGTGGCCCAGGGGGTCCGCTATGGCTACACCTTC
>few|-|TRBV18|TRBJ2-1
CASSPSRGYTYNEQFF
TGTGCCAGCTCACCAAGCCGCGGTTATACCTACAATGAGCAGTTCTTC
>few|-|TRBV7-7|TRBJ2-3
CASSGTLADTQYF
TGTGCCAGCAGCGGAACACTAGCCGATACGCAGTATTTT
>few|TRBD1|TRBV4-3|TRBJ1-2
CASSQEVDRVDGYTF
TGCGCCAGCAGCCAAGAGGTGGACAGGGTAGATGGCTACACCTTC
>-|-|TRBV25-1|TRBJ2-5
CASSEYIGARTLGETQYF
TGTGCCAGCAGTGAATATATAGGGGCGAGGACCCTGGGAGAGACCCAGTACTTC
>-|-|TRBV30|TRBJ2-1
CAGIRGNEQFF
TGTGCCGGAATCAGGGGCAATGAGCAGTTCTTC
>few|TRBD2|TRBV29-1|TRBJ2-1
CSVELLLAGVNEQFF
TGCAGCGTTGAGTTGCTTCTAGCGGGAGTCAATGAGCAGTTCTTC
>few|TRBD2|TRBV4-3|TRBJ2-7
CASSQDGLVAGGGDEQYF
TGCGCCAGCAGCCAAGATGGGCTGGTAGCGGGAGGTGGAGACGAGCAGTACTTC
>-|-|TRBV5-1|TRBJ1-4
CASSLELLNEKLFF
TGCGCCAGCAGCTTGGAACTGTTAAATGAAAAACTGTTTTTT
>-|-|TRBV5-4|TRBJ2-4
CASSSAGDGKNIQYF
TGTGCCAGCAGCTCCGCCGGAGACGGGAAAAACATTCAGTACTTC
>-|TRBD1|TRBV5-1|TRBJ2-5
CASSTGTDQETQYF
TGCGCCAGCAGCACGGGGACAGACCAAGAGACCCAGTACTTC
>-|-|TRBV4-2|TRBJ2-1
CASSHHPGARDNEQFF
TGTGCCAGCAGCCATCATCCTGGCGCCAGGGACAATGAGCAGTTCTTC
>-|-|TRBV28|TRBJ2-5
CASAGNPQETQYF
TGTGCCAGCGCGGGGAACCCGCAAGAGACCCAGTACTTC
>few|-|TRBV7-2|TRBJ2-6
CASRSSGANVLTF
TGTGCCAGCAGGAGCTCTGGGGCCAACGTCCTGACTTTC
>few|-|TRBV13|TRBJ1-2
CASSLRAAGDYGYTF
TGTGCCAGCAGCTTAAGGGCCGCAGGGGACTATGGCTACACCTTC
>few|TRBD2|TRBV27|TRBJ2-7
CASRLQGGRREQYF
TGTGCCAGCAGGCTCCAGGGAGGGCGACGCGAGCAGTACTTC
>few|TRBD1|TRBV29-1|TRBJ1-4
CSVGGTANEKLFF
TGCAGCGTTGGCGGGACAGCAAATGAAAAACTGTTTTTT
>-|-|TRBV29-1|TRBJ2-7
CSVENQGGSYEQYF
TGCAGCGTTGAGAACCAGGGTGGTTCCTACGAGCAGTACTTC
>few|TRBD1|TRBV30|TRBJ2-5
CAWVAMGQGETQYF
TGTGCCTGGGTCGCAATGGGACAGGGAGAGACCCAGTACTTC
>few|-|TRBV11-2|TRBJ2-1
CASSLVARTNEQFF
TGTGCCAGCAGCTTAGTGGCCCGAACCAATGAGCAGTTCTTC
>-|TRBD1|TRBV30|TRBJ2-2
CAWSGLVTGGPGELFF
TGTGCCTGGAGTGGTTTGGTGACAGGGGGCCCCGGGGAGCTGTTTTTT
>few|-|TRBV29-1|TRBJ2-7
CSVEKTVPGAYYEQYF
TGCAGCGTTGAAAAGACAGTGCCAGGGGCATATTACGAGCAGTACTTC
>-|-|TRBV5-4|TRBJ2-7
CASSSISLGRSYEQYF
TGTGCCAGCAGCTCAATCTCTCTGGGCAGATCCTACGAGCAGTACTTC
>-|-|TRBV2|TRBJ1-5
CASSINRNQPQHF
TGTGCCAGCAGTATTAATCGGAATCAGCCCCAGCATTTT
>-|TRBD1|TRBV25-1|TRBJ2-5
CASSELGQAKETQYF
TGTGCCAGCAGTGAATTAGGACAGGCGAAAGAGACCCAGTACTTC
>few|TRBD1|TRBV28|TRBJ1-5
CASSSQGSQPQHF
TGTGCCAGCAGCTCACAGGGGAGTCAGCCCCAGCATTTT
>-|-|TRBV4-1|TRBJ1-5
CASSQDVLSNSNQPQHF
TGCGCCAGCAGCCAAGATGTTCTATCAAATAGCAATCAGCCCCAGCATTTT
>-|TRBD1|TRBV5-6|TRBJ1-2
CASRLGQRDSGYTF
TGTGCCAGCAGATTGGGACAGCGCGACTCAGGCTACACCTTC
>-|-|TRBV7-9|TRBJ2-7
CASSLQTTYEQYF
TGTGCCAGCAGCCTCCAGACTACCTACGAGCAGTACTTC
>few|TRBD1|TRBV15|TRBJ2-5
CATGQGGLWETQYF
TGTGCCACCGGACAGGGTGGGTTGTGGGAGACCCAGTACTTC
>few|TRBD1|TRBV4-3|TRBJ1-4
CASSRTGNEKLFF
TGCGCCAGCTCCCGGACAGGGAATGAAAAACTGTTTTTT
>-|TRBD2|TRBV7-3|TRBJ2-1
CASSAAGTKIYNEQFF
TGTGCCAGCAGCGCAGCCGGGACTAAGATTTACAATGAGCAGTTCTTC
>few|-|TRBV7-9|TRBJ1-5
CASSWGLGTEPQHF
TGTGCCAGCAGCTGGGGGCTGGGTACGGAGCCCCAGCATTTT
>-|-|TRBV7-9|TRBJ2-7
CASSLTGIHYEQYF
TGTGCCAGCAGCCTAACAGGTATCCACTACGAGCAGTACTTC
>-|-|TRBV7-2|TRBJ2-6
CASSGRVSGANVLTF
TGTGCCAGCAGCGGCAGGGTTTCTGGGGCCAACGTCCTGACTTTC
>-|-|TRBV28|TRBJ2-1
CASSLSGSGFGEQFF
TGTGCCAGCAGTTTATCTGGTTCGGGATTTGGTGAGCAGTTCTTC
>few|-|TRBV7-8|TRBJ2-1
CASSLAGIGTLYNEQFF
TGTGCCAGCAGCTTAGCAGGGATCGGGACACTATACAATGAGCAGTTCTTC
>-|TRBD2|TRBV2|TRBJ2-7
CASRSPRGSWGEQYF
TGTGCCAGCAGGAGCCCTCGCGGGAGTTGGGGCGAGCAGTACTTC